Shown below are 13 T cell receptor beta chains from a single sample sequenced in a study of CD8 T cells in Susac syndrome. Reverse transcription of about 0.45 to 1 ug RNA used random hexamers. TCRdb ran MiXCR on the immunoSEQ multiplex PCR reads and lists one entry per CDR3 protein. The sample records about 180,000 distinct CDR3 sequences, roughly 95% being singletons. Sequenced input: CD8+ T cells from PBMCs. These receptors originate from a human donor with multiple sclerosis.

This CDR3 is CASSEVSAGNEQYF. The CDR3 DNA follows: TGTGCCAGCAGTGAGGTTTCCGCGGGGAACGAGCAGTACTTC. The rearrangement links TRBV25-1 to TRBJ2-7, with a tentative D call TRBD2 (6 bases). The CDR3 is made up of 14 amino acids. V lost 3 bases and J lost 5, with 14 bases in between. CDR1 is MGHDK and CDR2 is SYGVNS in the germline V gene.

This sequence joins TRBV12-3 or TRBV12-4 and TRBJ2-1, with a possible D match to TRBD2 (6 bases). V lost 2 bases and J lost 15, with 14 bases in between. The CDR3 extends over 12 amino acids. CDR3: CASSLRLPGRFF. DNA of the CDR3: TGTGCCAGCAGTTTAAGGCTACCCGGGAGGTTCTTC.

The CDR3 spells CATSSILAGTGELFF. The DNA of the CDR3 is TGTGCCACCAGCAGTATACTAGCGGGGACCGGGGAGCTGTTTTTT. This rearrangement joins TRBV15 to TRBJ2-2; the match to TRBD2 covers 10 bases. The CDR3 consists of 15 residues. The junction had 3 bases not matched to a gene; V was cut back by 3 bases and J by 5 bases. Germline CDR1 and CDR2: LNHNV and YYDKDF (reference sequence).

The rearrangement uses TRBV14 and TRBJ1-1; D is perhaps TRBD1 (5 bases). Trimming removed 0 bases from V and 3 bases from J, with 17 bases in between. The CDR3 covers 17 residues. The V gene's germline CDR1 is SGHDN and CDR2 FVKESK. The CDR3 sequence: CASSQEPRLGGYTEAFF. CDR3 in DNA: TGTGCCAGCAGCCAAGAACCCCGTCTGGGGGGGTACACTGAAGCTTTCTTT.

V and J are TRBV10-3 and TRBJ1-2; 7 positions match TRBD1. CDR1 is ENHRY, CDR2 SYGVKD, per germline. The junction had 6 bases not matched to a gene; V was cut back by 4 bases and J by 7 bases. CDR3 size: 13 residues. CDR3 sequence reads: CAISGRGQRGYTF. As DNA, the CDR3 is TGTGCCATCAGTGGGAGGGGACAGCGTGGCTACACCTTC.

The V and J genes are TRBV5-1 and TRBJ2-2; TRBD2 aligns across 10 bases. CDR1 SGHRS and CDR2 YFSETQ come from the germline V gene. Losses at the gene ends were 3 bases for V and 5 bases for J; bases not matched to a gene: 4. This CDR3 spans 15 amino acids. The CDR3 reads CASSSLAGVTGELFF. The CDR3 DNA is TGCGCCAGCAGCTCCCTAGCGGGAGTTACCGGGGAGCTGTTTTTT.

V is TRBV2 and J is TRBJ1-2; D perhaps matches TRBD1 (6 bases). V shed 3 bases and J shed 3 bases, with 14 bases lying between them. This CDR3 is built from 15 residues. The germline V gene encodes CDR1 SNHLY and CDR2 FYNNEI. This CDR3 reads CASSDSLRGYYGYTF. The CDR3 DNA follows: TGTGCCAGCAGTGACAGCCTGAGGGGGTACTATGGCTACACCTTC. Filled out from reference TRBV2 and TRBJ1-2, the complete variable domain reads EPEVTQTPSHQVTQMGQEVILRCVPISNHLYFYWYRQILGQKVEFLVSFYNNEISEKSEIFDDQFSVERPDGSNFTLKIRSTKLEDSAMYFCASSDSLRGYYGYTFGSGTRLTVV.

The chain is built from TRBV5-1 and TRBJ1-1; 9 bases agree with TRBD1. The CDR3 totals 17 residues. The germline V gene encodes CDR1 SGHRS and CDR2 YFSETQ. J lost 3 bases, V lost 4 bases, and 13 bases had no gene match. The CDR3 spells CASSTRGQGTRDTEAFF. The CDR3 nucleotides read TGCGCCAGCAGCACACGAGGACAGGGGACTCGGGACACTGAAGCTTTCTTT.

The CDR3 spells CATSRKADTANSPLHF. DNA for the CDR3: TGTGCCACCAGCAGAAAGGCCGACACCGCGAATTCACCCCTCCACTTT. V gene TRBV15 combines with J gene TRBJ1-6; no firm D call. The germline gives CDR1 LNHNV, CDR2 YYDKDF (reference sequence). The length of the CDR3 is 16 residues. Trimming shortened V by 2 bases and J by 7 bases, and 15 bases separated the two germline ends.

The V and J genes are TRBV20-1 and TRBJ1-5; D gene unclear. This CDR3 has 12 amino acids. V lost 4 bases, J lost 4 bases, and 8 bases lay in between. Germline assignment: CDR1 DFQATT and CDR2 SNEGSKA (reference sequence). The CDR3 loop reads CSATGRNQPQHF. The CDR3 bases are TGCAGTGCTACCGGGAGGAATCAGCCCCAGCATTTT.

This clonotype was seen a handful of times. The chain uses TRBV27 and TRBJ2-7; TRBD1 is a possible D gene (6 bases). This CDR3 spans 14 amino acids. The germline V and J ends were trimmed by 10 bases and 5 bases, with 21 bases remaining between them. CDR1 is MNHEY and CDR2 is SMNVEV in the germline V gene (reference sequence). The CDR3 coding sequence is TGTGCCACATCAGCGCAGGGGCGGTTCGACGAGCAGTACTTC. Amino acids: CATSAQGRFDEQYF.

J is TRBJ2-7 and V is TRBV4-2; TRBD2 agrees at 11 bases. CDR3 length: 15 amino acids. The ends lost 5 bases at V and 6 bases at J; junction bases unmatched: 9. Germline V gene data show CDR1 as LGHNA and CDR2 as YNFKEQ. The CDR3 DNA sequence: TGTGCCAGCAGCGAAAGTTTACTAGCGGGAGTCGAGCAGTACTTC. It is translated as CASSESLLAGVEQYF.

V gene TRBV29-1 combines with J gene TRBJ2-1; possible D gene TRBD1, 6 bases. V was clipped by 6 bases and J by 4 bases, with 13 bases between them. Germline lookup yields CDR1 SQVTM and CDR2 ANQGSEA. The CDR3 has 13 residues. The DNA of the CDR3 is TGCAGCGTCCGACAGGTTTGGTACAATGAGCAGTTCTTC. This sequence encodes CSVRQVWYNEQFF.